Only one count was recorded for the clone carrying this T cell receptor (beta chain). The antigen remains undetermined. Time point indicated: blood from clinic visit 5 months post-surgery; TSC patient then seizure free. The sequenced cases were selected for having the highest brain T cell transcript signatures. Before surgery, patients took at least one anti-epileptic drug. These data come from a study of brain T cells in children with intractable seizures. Study observations and caveats: Clones missing pre-surgery may reflect undersampling of that blood sample. HCMV serostatus was not known, and viral specificity came from CDR3 similarity only.

Sequencing was performed with immunoSEQ multiplex PCR; in TCRdb, only in-frame clones are kept and a portion is missing. The repertoire holds about 320,000 clones, with over 90% as singletons. The sample was peripheral blood, taken roughly 5 months after surgery. This sequence originates from a boy younger than two with tuberous sclerosis and intractable seizures.

CDR3 amino acids: CASSETPAGGLGYNEQFF. As DNA, the CDR3 is TGCGCCAGCAGTGAGACGCCCGCGGGAGGGCTGGGGTACAATGAGCAGTTCTTC. The chain recombines TRBV10-1 with TRBJ2-1, with 9 nucleotides matching TRBD2. This CDR3 region has 18 residues. Germline V gene sequence: CDR1 WNHNN, CDR2 SYGVQD (reference sequence). V trimming: 2 bases; J trimming: 4 bases; junction bases outside the gene matches: 12.